This passage covers 23 T cell receptor beta chains from one sample sequenced in a study of OX40 agonist ivuxolimab in advanced cancers. Here immunoSEQ multiplex PCR was the method, and the copy in TCRdb shows in-frame clones only, minus some. The table records about 110,000 clones, around nine tenths of them present only once. Sample: CD4+ or CD8+ T cells sorted from blood, taken in a trial of the OX40 agonist ivuxolimab. Receptor source: an adult with an advanced solid tumor such as melanoma, head and neck, liver or kidney cancer.

CDR3 coding DNA: TGCGCCAGCAGCACCACAGATACGCAGTATTTT. Translation: CASSTTDTQYF. The chain has TRBV5-1 and TRBJ2-3, with no clear D. V lost 4 bases, J lost 2 bases, and 2 bases lay in between. Germline-derived CDR1 and CDR2 are SGHRS and YFSETQ. The CDR3 sequence is 11 residues long.

The genes are TRBV30 and TRBJ1-2; the D is unclear. V lost 1 base, J lost 8 bases, and 8 bases lay in between. The CDR3 runs 11 residues. The V gene's germline CDR1 is GTSNPN and CDR2 SVGIG (reference sequence). CDR3 loop: CAWSAVGGYTF. CDR3 in DNA: TGTGCCTGGAGTGCTGTAGGGGGCTACACCTTC.

The CDR3 spells CASGTGLMNTEAFF. The CDR3 coding sequence is TGCGCCAGCGGGACAGGGCTCATGAACACTGAAGCTTTCTTT. The chain is built from TRBV4-1 and TRBJ1-1; 9 bases fit TRBD1. Germline CDR1 and CDR2: MGHRA and YSYEKL. There are 14 residues in the CDR3. The trim removed 8 bases at V and 0 bases at J, leaving 4 bases unmatched.

This clone has a handful of counts. The rearrangement uses TRBV4-1 and TRBJ1-2, with D perhaps TRBD1 (6 bases). CDR1 is MGHRA, CDR2 YSYEKL, per germline. The CDR3 totals 16 residues. V shed 0 bases and J shed 8 bases, with 19 bases lying between them. CDR3 region: CASSQDIRGSGLGYTF. The CDR3 DNA sequence: TGCGCCAGCAGCCAAGACATCAGGGGATCGGGATTGGGCTACACCTTC.

The rearrangement uses TRBV6-6 and TRBJ1-3; perhaps TRBD1 as D (6 bases). CDR3 length: 15 residues. From germline, CDR1 is MNHNY and CDR2 SVGAGI (reference sequence). V lost 4 bases and J lost 2, with 12 bases in between. The CDR3 loop is CASSSSQGTGNTIYF. CDR3 nucleotide sequence: TGTGCCAGCAGTTCCTCACAGGGTACTGGAAACACCATATATTTT.

The chain couples TRBV7-2 to TRBJ1-1; 7 positions agree with TRBD1. Germline CDR1 SGHTA, CDR2 FQGNSA. The CDR3 is 15 amino acids. V was pared by 5 bases and J by 5 bases, with 11 bases of the junction left unmatched. CDR3 in amino acids: CASSLWGRGGTEAFF. CDR3 in DNA: TGTGCCAGCAGCCTTTGGGGCAGGGGGGGAACTGAAGCTTTCTTT.

The rearrangement joins TRBV7-2 to TRBJ2-7; 11 nucleotides line up with TRBD2. The CDR3 loop spans 15 amino acids. J gave up 0 bases and V 5 bases, and 3 bases lay outside the gene matches. CDR1 and CDR2 from the germline V gene are SGHTA and FQGNSA. The CDR3 loop reads CASSPSGGSSYEQYF. CDR3 coding DNA: TGTGCCAGCAGCCCTAGCGGGGGGAGCTCCTACGAGCAGTACTTC.

The chain joins TRBV5-1 to TRBJ2-3; 9 bases map to TRBD1. Germline assignment: CDR1 SGHRS and CDR2 YFSETQ. CDR3 length: 15 amino acids. Trimming at V came to 1 base and at J to 2 bases, leaving 2 bases not matched to a gene. In nucleotides, the CDR3 is TGCGCCAGCAGCTTGTCACAGGGGGCCACAGATACGCAGTATTTT. It specifies CASSLSQGATDTQYF.

The genes are TRBV5-1 and TRBJ2-7; no reliable D call. Germline assignment: CDR1 SGHRS and CDR2 YFSETQ. The CDR3 is 13 residues long. Trimming shortened V by 1 base and J by 4 bases, and 9 bases separated the two germline ends. The CDR3 bases are TGCGCCAGCAGCTTGAATCCCGGTTACGAGCAGTACTTC. This translates into CASSLNPGYEQYF.

This chain uses TRBV30 with TRBJ2-3, with D unresolved. The CDR3 totals 13 residues. The V end lost 0 bases, the J end lost 8 bases, and 12 bases lay between the germline ends. Per germline, CDR1 GTSNPN and CDR2 SVGIG (reference sequence). Here the CDR3 DNA reads TGTGCCTGGAGTGTACCTGTGGTGGGTACGCAGTATTTT. Its translation is CAWSVPVVGTQYF.

This clone was seen only a few times. This chain uses TRBV15 with TRBJ2-3; D gene uncertain. Trimming removed 3 bases at V and 8 bases at J, with 9 bases between. CDR1 and CDR2 (germline): LNHNV, YYDKDF (reference sequence). The length of the CDR3 is 12 residues. The CDR3 sequence: CATSSPEGTQYF. CDR3 bases: TGTGCCACCAGCAGTCCGGAAGGTACGCAGTATTTT.

This sequence joins TRBV7-7 and TRBJ2-3; 7 nucleotides align to TRBD1. Germline V gene sequence: CDR1 SSHAT, CDR2 FNYEAQ (reference sequence). J gave up 0 bases and V 11 bases, and 14 bases lay outside the gene matches. This CDR3 is built from 16 residues. The CDR3 loop reads CAVSRQGITSTDTQYF. CDR3 nucleotide sequence: TGTGCCGTATCACGACAGGGCATTACTAGCACAGATACGCAGTATTTT.

This sequence joins TRBV6-6 and TRBJ1-1; the D gene is possibly TRBD1 (5 bases). Germline V lookup: CDR1 MNHNY, CDR2 SVGAGI (reference sequence). Trimming cost V 5 bases and J 0 bases, with 10 bases left between them. The CDR3 sequence is 14 residues long. The CDR3 here is CASSQGLMNTEAFF. The CDR3 DNA follows: TGTGCCAGCAGTCAGGGACTGATGAACACTGAAGCTTTCTTT.

The chain recombines TRBV7-9 with TRBJ1-1; 7 positions agree with TRBD1. This CDR3 contains 14 residues. The germline V gene encodes CDR1 SEHNR and CDR2 FQNEAQ (reference sequence). The J segment lost 5 bases and the V segment lost 1 base, leaving 4 bases of the junction unmatched. CDR3 coding DNA: TGTGCCAGCAGCTTAGAGGGGACAGCAACTGAAGCTTTCTTT. This codes for CASSLEGTATEAFF.

CDR3 DNA: TGTGCCAGCAGGCGTGGTGGTCAGGGGAGCAATCAGCCCCAGCATTTT. It specifies CASRRGGQGSNQPQHF. V and J are TRBV28 and TRBJ1-5, with TRBD1 as a possible D gene (6 bases). Per germline, CDR1 MDHEN and CDR2 SYDVKM. V was trimmed by 6 bases and J by 1 base, leaving 16 bases between them. CDR3 size: 16 residues. The variable domain in full, with the rest retrieved from reference TRBV28 and TRBJ1-5, is DVKVTQSSRYLVKRTGEKVFLECVQDMDHENMFWYRQDPGLGLRLIYFSYDVKMKEKGDIPEGYSVSREKKERFSLILESASTNQTSMYLCASRRGGQGSNQPQHFGDGTRLSIL.

This chain joins TRBV6-6 and TRBJ2-5; 8 positions agree with TRBD2. From germline, CDR1 is MNHNY and CDR2 SVGAGI (reference sequence). The CDR3 runs to 15 residues. V lost 0 bases to trimming and J lost 9 bases; unmatched junction nucleotides: 9. CDR3 bases: TGTGCCAGCAGTTACTCGTCAGCGGGGGAGGAGGCCCAGTACTTC. It yields the protein CASSYSSAGEEAQYF.

The CDR3 protein is CASSLHSSGPYEQYF. The CDR3, as DNA: TGTGCCAGCAGCCTCCATTCTAGCGGACCCTACGAGCAGTACTTC. The V and J genes are TRBV7-2 and TRBJ2-7; 7 bases line up with TRBD2. From germline, CDR1 is SGHTA and CDR2 FQGNSA. V trimming: 5 bases; J trimming: 2 bases; junction bases outside the gene matches: 9. The CDR3 covers 15 residues.

The chain has TRBV15 and TRBJ2-3; 9 bases are a match to TRBD1. This CDR3 contains 15 residues. CDR1 and CDR2 from the germline V gene are LNHNV and YYDKDF (reference sequence). V shed 0 bases and J 7 bases; nucleotides not matched to a gene: 5. The CDR3 is CATSREGQGGYTQYF. The CDR3 DNA sequence: TGTGCCACCAGCAGAGAGGGACAGGGCGGTTATACGCAGTATTTT.

This rearrangement joins TRBV28 to TRBJ2-5, with 9 bases aligning to TRBD2. The trim removed 5 bases at V and 6 bases at J, leaving 13 bases unmatched. This CDR3 has 16 amino acids. Germline V gene lookup returns CDR1 MDHEN and CDR2 SYDVKM. Here the CDR3 reads CASSTPGLADGKTQYF. The CDR3, as DNA: TGTGCCAGCAGTACTCCGGGACTAGCTGATGGGAAGACCCAGTACTTC. Full variable domain (outside the CDR3, taken from reference TRBV28 and TRBJ2-5): DVKVTQSSRYLVKRTGEKVFLECVQDMDHENMFWYRQDPGLGLRLIYFSYDVKMKEKGDIPEGYSVSREKKERFSLILESASTNQTSMYLCASSTPGLADGKTQYFGPGTRLLVL.

The chain recombines TRBV10-1 with TRBJ2-5; tentative D call: TRBD1 (6 bases). The V end was cut by 6 bases, the J end by 3 bases, with 11 bases between. The CDR3 is 13 residues long. The germline V gene has CDR1 WNHNN and CDR2 SYGVQD (reference sequence). CDR3: CASRTGREETQYF. The CDR3 DNA reads TGCGCCAGCAGGACAGGCCGGGAAGAGACCCAGTACTTC.

The chain uses TRBV5-6 and TRBJ1-2, with D unclear. Trimming removed 4 bases at V and 6 bases at J, with 22 bases between. There are 16 residues in the CDR3. CDR1 is SGHDT and CDR2 is YYEEEE in the germline V gene. CDR3 in amino acids: CASSGDLFHSGNGYTF. Written as DNA, the CDR3 is TGTGCCAGCAGCGGGGATTTGTTCCATTCGGGAAATGGCTACACCTTC.

The chain links TRBV6-5 to TRBJ2-1; 7 bases match TRBD1. V shed 8 bases, J shed 5 bases, and the junction held 12 bases outside the gene matches. Germline assignment: CDR1 MNHEY and CDR2 SVGAGI. The CDR3 sequence is 15 residues long. CDR3 sequence: CASQSLGTAHNEQFF. The CDR3 DNA sequence: TGTGCCAGCCAAAGTCTCGGGACAGCCCACAATGAGCAGTTCTTC.

The genes are TRBV5-1 and TRBJ2-3; D tentatively fits TRBD1 or TRBD2 (6 bases each). From germline, CDR1 is SGHRS and CDR2 YFSETQ. With 3 bases removed from V and 1 base from J, the gap between germline ends came to 15 bases. The CDR3 totals 16 residues. The CDR3 bases are TGCGCCAGCAGCTCGGGGGCATACTCCGGCACAGATACGCAGTATTTT. Translated: CASSSGAYSGTDTQYF.